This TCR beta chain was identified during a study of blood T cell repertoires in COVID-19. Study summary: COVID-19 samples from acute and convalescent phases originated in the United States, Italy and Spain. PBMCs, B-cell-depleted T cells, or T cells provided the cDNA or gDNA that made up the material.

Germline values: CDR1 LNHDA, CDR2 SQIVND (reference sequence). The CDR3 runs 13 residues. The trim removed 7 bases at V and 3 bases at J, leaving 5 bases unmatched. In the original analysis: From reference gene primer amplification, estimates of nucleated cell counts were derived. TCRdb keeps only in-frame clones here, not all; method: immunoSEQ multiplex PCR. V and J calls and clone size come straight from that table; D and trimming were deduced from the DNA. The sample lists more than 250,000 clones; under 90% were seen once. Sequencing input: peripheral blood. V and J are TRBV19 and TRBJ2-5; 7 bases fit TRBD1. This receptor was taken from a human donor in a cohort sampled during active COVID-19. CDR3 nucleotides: TGTGCCAGTACCCAGGACAGGAAAGAGACCCAGTACTTC. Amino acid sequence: CASTQDRKETQYF.